These T cell receptor beta chains were read from a single sample in a study of blood T cell repertoires in COVID-19. Here immunoSEQ multiplex PCR was the method, and the copy in TCRdb shows in-frame clones only, minus some. The sample lists 43,000 or so clones, 86% occurring once. The sequenced material came from peripheral blood. All receptors derive from a man between 60 and 70 years old with active COVID-19. The CDR3 runs from the conserved cysteine through the conserved F or W. Each record gives: D gene, V gene, clone size, J gene, CDR3 protein, CDR3 DNA. The D gene is left open where the match is weak. The listing skips clone size in some rows; elsewhere it reads once, few, many or a size class.

TRBD2,TRBV7-9,few,TRBJ2-7,CASSFSGSAAEQYF,TGTGCCAGCAGCTTTAGCGGGAGCGCGGCCGAGCAGTACTTC
TRBD2,TRBV19,-,TRBJ2-1,CASSGRLAGRNEQFF,TGTGCCAGTAGTGGGCGACTAGCGGGAAGGAATGAGCAGTTCTTC
-,TRBV2,-,TRBJ2-1,CASRPGHTYNEQFF,TGTGCCAGCAGGCCGGGACATACCTACAATGAGCAGTTCTTC
-,TRBV18,-,TRBJ1-6,CASSPPTGYGNSPLHF,TGTGCCAGCTCACCACCGACGGGGTACGGGAATTCACCCCTCCACTTT
-,TRBV15,-,TRBJ2-1,CATSRDRGNEQFF,TGTGCCACCAGCAGAGATAGGGGCAATGAGCAGTTCTTC
TRBD1,TRBV11-2,-,TRBJ1-5,CASSLGQGGEGNQPQHF,TGTGCCAGCAGCTTAGGACAGGGGGGTGAGGGCAATCAGCCCCAGCATTTT
-,TRBV6-2/TRBV6-3,-,TRBJ1-5,CASSSSNSNQPQHF,TGTGCCAGCAGTAGCTCTAATAGCAATCAGCCCCAGCATTTT
-,TRBV6-4,-,TRBJ1-6,CASSDSTGYNSPLHF,TGTGCCAGCAGTGACTCGACTGGTTATAATTCACCCCTCCACTTT
-,TRBV2,-,TRBJ2-2,CASRAQILTGELFF,TGTGCCAGCAGGGCCCAGATCCTCACCGGGGAGCTGTTTTTT
-,TRBV21-1,-,TRBJ2-1,CASSKLIRAGVALRTSFSYNEQFF,TGTGCCAGCAGCAAATTGATTAGGGCAGGGGTAGCTCTAAGGACTTCCTTCTCCTACAATGAGCAGTTCTTC
-,TRBV5-1,-,TRBJ2-3,CASSPESRNTDTQYF,TGCGCCAGCAGCCCAGAATCAAGAAACACAGATACGCAGTATTTT
-,TRBV12-3/TRBV12-4,-,TRBJ1-1,CASSFVGAGEAFF,TGTGCCAGCAGTTTTGTGGGGGCCGGTGAAGCTTTCTTT
TRBD1,TRBV2,-,TRBJ2-3,CASSPEGQGTDTQYF,TGTGCCAGCAGCCCAGAGGGACAGGGCACAGATACGCAGTATTTT
-,TRBV5-4,-,TRBJ1-1,CASSLGVEAFF,TGTGCCAGCAGCTTGGGAGTTGAAGCTTTCTTT
-,TRBV2,-,TRBJ2-1,CASSTRRENEQFF,TGTGCCAGCTCCACCCGAAGAGAGAATGAGCAGTTCTTC
TRBD1,TRBV28,-,TRBJ2-7,CASSLSGQGEYEQYF,TGTGCCAGCAGTTTATCGGGACAGGGGGAATACGAGCAGTACTTC
TRBD1,TRBV20-1,-,TRBJ2-2,CSASTTGAGELFF,TGCAGTGCTAGTACTACAGGGGCCGGGGAGCTGTTTTTT
TRBD1,TRBV2,-,TRBJ2-5,CASRAGTEETQYF,TGTGCCAGCAGGGCCGGGACAGAAGAGACCCAGTACTTC
TRBD2,TRBV3-1/TRBV3-2,-,TRBJ2-1,CASSQLTQGLAGVNEQFF,TGTGCCAGCAGCCAACTTACCCAGGGACTAGCGGGAGTCAATGAGCAGTTCTTC